The T cell receptor beta chain described here comes from a study of blood T cells in healthy people across ages. The study, taken as a whole, reports: It was the long-lived donors that had more naive CD4+ cells and higher diversity than aged donors.

Whenever a sample was processed, at least 6 million PBMCs were isolated. The V end lost 0 bases, the J end lost 10 bases, and 18 bases lay between the germline ends. CDR3 length: 15 residues. Germline CDR1 and CDR2: MGHRA and YSYEKL. In the case of this clonotype: Its antigen is currently unknown.

Using a J-beta primer mix together with a sample-barcoded 5' primer, a second PCR was run for roughly 7 to 11 cycles. TCRdb passed the 5' RACE reads through MiXCR, listing each CDR3 protein once. In the table there are approximately 800,000 distinct CDR3 sequences, roughly 25% of which are singletons. Separately, the same data were catalogued under a study of T cells of mothers and their children. That paper notes: Healthy Caucasian mothers, three in number, and their six children were the donors. Over 8 million TCR beta CDR3 reads were obtained from each mother, and approximately 3 million from each child.

The rearrangement joins TRBV4-1 to TRBJ2-5; no definite D call. Sequencing used blood. The sequence was collected from a boy aged 10-17 years in good health. DNA of the CDR3: TGCGCCAGCAGCCAAGAAACCGGATTATCAAGGGACCAGTACTTC. This translates into CASSQETGLSRDQYF.